These 21 T cell receptor beta chains share one sample of origin, sequenced in a study of blood T cell repertoires in COVID-19. Sequencing used immunoSEQ multiplex PCR; TCRdb keeps in-frame clones, though not all of them. Among approximately 100,000 clones listed, roughly four fifths were seen once. The sequenced material came from peripheral blood. These receptors were taken from a man aged 70-80 years with acute or convalescent COVID-19.

The chain recombines TRBV6-1 with TRBJ1-4, with 7 bases that match TRBD1. Germline V lookup: CDR1 MNHNS, CDR2 SASEGT. The V gene end was trimmed by 3 bases and the J gene end by 5 bases; junction bases not matched to a gene: 6. The CDR3 totals 15 residues. CDR3 residues: CASSETGRANEKLFF. CDR3 DNA sequence: TGTGCCAGCAGTGAGACAGGGCGTGCAAATGAAAAACTGTTTTTT.

This rearrangement joins TRBV9 to TRBJ2-2; TRBD1 agrees at 9 bases. Trimming removed 6 bases from V and 6 bases from J; junction bases left unmatched: 6. The CDR3 loop spans 14 amino acids. CDR1 and CDR2 from the germline V gene are SGDLS and YYNGEE. The CDR3 sequence is CASNLQGAPGELFF. In DNA, the CDR3 is TGTGCCAGCAACCTACAGGGGGCGCCCGGGGAGCTGTTTTTT.

In its sample, this clone was seen once. V usage is TRBV6-5 and J usage is TRBJ1-3; no clear D. Trimming pared 6 bases from V and 4 bases from J, leaving 7 bases between. This CDR3 region has 12 residues. Germline CDR1 is MNHEY and CDR2 is SVGAGI. The CDR3 region has the DNA TGTGCCAGCAGGGCTCCCGGAAACACCATATATTTT. Its protein is CASRAPGNTIYF.

The V gene is TRBV12-3 or TRBV12-4, the J gene TRBJ1-5; 7 positions match TRBD1. J gave up 6 bases and V 5 bases, and 4 bases lay outside the gene matches. The CDR3 has 13 amino acids. The CDR3 sequence is CASSQQGSQPQHF. The CDR3 DNA reads TGTGCCAGCAGTCAACAGGGGTCTCAGCCCCAGCATTTT.

The chain employs TRBV30 and TRBJ2-2; TRBD2 matches at 9 bases. V was pared by 0 bases and J by 0 bases, with 5 bases of the junction left unmatched. CDR1 and CDR2 (germline): GTSNPN, SVGIG (reference sequence). The CDR3 is 17 residues long. This CDR3 is CAWSVSSGEPNTGELFF. The CDR3 DNA sequence: TGTGCCTGGAGTGTATCTAGCGGGGAACCGAACACCGGGGAGCTGTTTTTT.

This clone appeared many times. The chain employs TRBV20-1 and TRBJ2-2; D may be TRBD1 (5 bases). Trimming cost V 3 bases and J 6 bases, with 14 bases left between them. Germline lookup yields CDR1 DFQATT and CDR2 SNEGSKA (reference sequence). The CDR3 length is 14 residues. In DNA form, the CDR3 reads TGCAGTGCTAGTGGGGCGGCAGGGTCCGGGGAGCTGTTTTTT. Translated: CSASGAAGSGELFF.

The V and J genes are TRBV29-1 and TRBJ1-5; D uncertain. Germline V gene lookup returns CDR1 SQVTM and CDR2 ANQGSEA. The CDR3 is 13 amino acids. Trimming pared 4 bases from V and 6 bases from J, leaving 13 bases between. The CDR3 loop reads CSVVSGIGQPQHF. The CDR3, as DNA: TGCAGCGTTGTTTCCGGGATTGGTCAGCCCCAGCATTTT.

This clone was recorded only once. The V call is TRBV7-9, the J call TRBJ1-6, with 7 bases identical to TRBD1. V was clipped by 4 bases and J by 10 bases; unmatched bases: 7. CDR3 size: 14 residues. CDR1 and CDR2 (germline): SEHNR, FQNEAQ (reference sequence). The DNA for the CDR3 is TGTGCCAGCAGCTCAGACGGAGGGGGCTCACCCCTCCACTTT. Its translation: CASSSDGGGSPLHF.

The chain employs TRBV5-1 and TRBJ1-1; 10 positions match TRBD1. This CDR3 contains 15 residues. V gave up 4 bases and J gave up 4 bases; unmatched junction bases: 7. Germline assignment: CDR1 SGHRS and CDR2 YFSETQ. CDR3 sequence reads: CASSLTGGEGTEAFF. The DNA of the CDR3 is TGCGCCAGCAGCCTGACAGGGGGCGAGGGCACTGAAGCTTTCTTT.

This sequence joins TRBV9 and TRBJ2-1; the D gene is possibly TRBD2 (6 bases). The V gene lost 3 bases and the J gene lost 8 bases, with 24 bases spanning the gap. In germline, CDR1 is SGDLS, CDR2 YYNGEE. This CDR3 is 17 amino acids long. The CDR3 DNA sequence: TGTGCCAGCAGCGGATTAGGAGGGATCCATCGTCGCGATGAGCAGTTCTTC. As protein: CASSGLGGIHRRDEQFF.

This clone was observed once. CDR3 amino acids: CASSFEDRDYGYTF. As DNA, the CDR3 is TGTGCCAGCAGTTTTGAGGACAGGGATTATGGCTACACCTTC. This chain joins TRBV28 and TRBJ1-2; the match to TRBD1 covers 8 bases. Germline-derived CDR1 and CDR2 are MDHEN and SYDVKM. The CDR3 runs 14 residues. V lost 3 bases to trimming and J lost 5 bases; unmatched junction nucleotides: 5.

This clone was detected only once. At one of its ends the junction is not consistent with the germline gene, which may arise from a read error. The CDR3 DNA sequence: TGCAGTGCTGCCCCCGGGACAGCCCAACTCTTC. It codes for CSAAPGTAQLF. The rearrangement uses TRBV20-1 and TRBJ2-1; 7 positions match TRBD1. Germline V gene sequence: CDR1 DFQATT, CDR2 SNEGSKA (reference sequence). The length of the CDR3 is 11 residues.

This clone was seen more than once but under ten times. This rearrangement joins TRBV6-2 or TRBV6-3 to TRBJ2-1; TRBD2 aligns across 13 bases. In germline, CDR1 is MNHEY, CDR2 SVGEGT. The CDR3 consists of 19 residues. J gave up 1 base and V 7 bases, and 13 bases lay outside the gene matches. Here the CDR3 DNA reads TGTGCCAGCACCCCACTAGCGGGAGGGAAACACGGGTCCTACAATGAGCAGTTCTTC. It encodes CASTPLAGGKHGSYNEQFF.

The V gene is TRBV30, the J gene TRBJ1-5, with D possibly matching TRBD1 (5 bases). Deletions cut 0 bases from V and 6 bases from J, with 12 bases between. The CDR3 totals 14 residues. Germline lookup yields CDR1 GTSNPN and CDR2 SVGIG (reference sequence). In DNA, the CDR3 is TGTGCCTGGAGTGTACCATATGACAGTCAGCCCCAGCATTTT. Translation gives CAWSVPYDSQPQHF.

This chain joins TRBV7-3 and TRBJ2-5; D is possibly TRBD1 (6 bases). CDR1 and CDR2 (germline): SGHTA, FQGTGA. Trimming shortened V by 1 base and J by 4 bases, and 10 bases separated the two germline ends. The CDR3 contains 14 residues. CDR3: CASSLMGAGETQYF. The DNA for the CDR3 is TGTGCCAGCAGCTTAATGGGGGCGGGAGAGACCCAGTACTTC.

Worth noting for this clone: Its ends do not fully match the called genes, so a read error is possible. This rearrangement joins TRBV6-5 to TRBJ2-5, with 11 nucleotides matching TRBD1. In germline, CDR1 is MNHEY, CDR2 SVGAGI. CDR3 length equals 12 residues. Here the CDR3 reads CASTRTGGRENF. CDR3 nucleotide sequence: TGTGCCAGCACTAGGACAGGGGGCCGAGAAAACTTC.

This sequence joins TRBV19 and TRBJ1-3; 7 bases map to TRBD1. Germline V CDR1 and CDR2: LNHDA, SQIVND (reference sequence). J was trimmed by 5 bases and V by 6 bases; bases with no gene match: 7. CDR3 length: 14 residues. CDR3 loop: CASREGDSRNTIYF. DNA for the CDR3: TGTGCCAGTAGAGAGGGGGACAGTCGAAACACCATATATTTT.

The genes are TRBV5-1 and TRBJ2-3; maybe TRBD1 (6 bases). Trimming removed 4 bases at V and 5 bases at J, with 17 bases between. The CDR3 runs 15 residues. Germline V gene data show CDR1 as SGHRS and CDR2 as YFSETQ. For the CDR3, the DNA is TGCGCCAGCAGCCTAGACTACAGGGCTGGAGATACGCAGTATTTT. Protein sequence: CASSLDYRAGDTQYF.

The rearrangement links TRBV4-1 to TRBJ1-4; the D gene is possibly TRBD1 (6 bases). Trimming cost V 0 bases and J 7 bases, with 18 bases left between them. This CDR3 comprises 17 residues. Per the germline V gene, CDR1 is MGHRA and CDR2 is YSYEKL. CDR3 region: CASSQELTGSAAEKLFF. CDR3 in DNA: TGCGCCAGCAGCCAAGAGCTCACAGGGTCGGCAGCTGAAAAACTGTTTTTT.

V usage is TRBV15 and J usage is TRBJ2-7; D might be TRBD1 (5 bases). Trimming took off 1 base at V and 2 bases at J, with 18 bases between the two ends. This CDR3 contains 17 residues. CDR1 LNHNV and CDR2 YYDKDF come from the germline V gene (reference sequence). The CDR3 is CATSRVGRVVGPYEQYF. CDR3 nucleotides: TGTGCCACCAGCAGAGTGGGCAGGGTAGTTGGACCCTACGAGCAGTACTTC.

This chain connects TRBV3-1 (or the pseudogene TRBV3-2) to TRBJ2-2; 8 nucleotides agree with TRBD2. V was clipped by 1 base and J by 8 bases; unmatched bases: 9. Per the germline V gene, CDR1 is LGHDT and CDR2 is YNNKEL (reference sequence). This CDR3 has 16 residues. The CDR3 protein is CASSQGFAGGAGELFF. The CDR3, as DNA: TGTGCCAGCAGCCAAGGCTTCGCGGGGGGCGCGGGGGAGCTGTTTTTT.